A selection of T cell receptor beta chains follows, all from one sample in a study of T-cell memory formation after mild COVID-19. TCRdb itself ran the 5' RACE reads through MiXCR, one entry per CDR3 protein. The data contain a few hundred thousand distinct CDR3 sequences, 16% of them singletons. Sequencing was done on a sample of PBMCs or a T cell subset sorted from them (not recorded which). All receptors come from a man in his late teens or twenties who had mild COVID-19 (a few samples of this study predate the infection). Cell type and time point are not known. Both conserved end residues are part of each CDR3. D genes are given only for firm matches. Part of the rows lack a size; the others show once, few, many or a class for expanded clones.

v_gene	d_gene	j_gene	abundance	CDR3nt	CDR3aa
TRBV5-1	.	TRBJ2-7	.	TGCGCCAGCAGCTTGGGGGACATTTGGGGAGAGCAGTACTTC	CASSLGDIWGEQYF
TRBV5-1	.	TRBJ2-7	.	TGCGCCAGCAGCTTCGCCTACGAGCAGTACTTC	CASSFAYEQYF
TRBV4-1	TRBD1	TRBJ1-5	few	TGCGCCAGCAGCCATCCCGGGACAGGGTACAATCAGCCCCAGCATTTT	CASSHPGTGYNQPQHF
TRBV27	.	TRBJ1-1	.	TGTGCCAGCGGGTCCCAGGACAACACTGAAGCTTTCTTT	CASGSQDNTEAFF
TRBV24-1	TRBD1	TRBJ2-5	.	TGTGCCACCAGTGAAAGACAGGGGGGCGGAGAGACCCAGTACTTC	CATSERQGGGETQYF
TRBV12-5	.	TRBJ1-2	.	TGTGCTAGTGGTTTTAAGACAGGTGATGGCTACACCTTC	CASGFKTGDGYTF
TRBV6-5	TRBD1	TRBJ2-7	many	TGTGCCAGCAGAAGATGGGGACAGGGGGCCTACGAGCAGTACTTC	CASRRWGQGAYEQYF
TRBV7-8	TRBD2	TRBJ2-5	.	TGTGCCAGCAGCTCAGCGGGGGGCCAGGGGGTGTTAGAGACCCAGTACTTC	CASSSAGGQGVLETQYF
TRBV11-2	.	TRBJ2-7	.	TGTGCCAGCAGACCCGGGTCCTCCTACGAGCAGTACTTC	CASRPGSSYEQYF
TRBV28	.	TRBJ2-1	few	TGTGCCAGCAGGAAGCGAATGCATGAGCAGTTCTTC	CASRKRMHEQFF